The rows below give T cell receptor beta chains drawn from one sample of a study of blood T cell repertoires in COVID-19. Assay used: immunoSEQ multiplex PCR; TCRdb lists only in-frame clones, some missing. The table records more than 40,000 clones, about 86% of them present only once. What was sequenced was PBMCs or T cells enriched from blood (not recorded which). Receptor source: a woman aged 45 to 65 who had recovered from COVID-19. Both conserved end residues are part of each CDR3. A D gene is named only where the DNA matches it firmly. Not every row has a clone size; where given, it reads once, few, many or a size class.

clone size	J gene	V gene	D gene	CDR3 DNA	CDR3 protein
-	TRBJ2-2	TRBV7-9	TRBD1	TGTGCCAGCAGCCTGAGGAGACAGGGGGCAGTCGGGGAGCTGTTTTTT	CASSLRRQGAVGELFF
-	TRBJ1-3	TRBV7-2	-	TGTGCCAGCAGCTTAATTAACTCTGGAAACACCATATATTTT	CASSLINSGNTIYF
-	TRBJ2-7	TRBV27	TRBD2	TGTGCCAGCAGTGCCGAAACTAGCGGGGACTACGAGCAGTACTTC	CASSAETSGDYEQYF
-	TRBJ2-3	TRBV20-1	TRBD2	TGCAGTGCTAGTATCAGAGCGGGAGTAACAGATACGCAGTATTTT	CSASIRAGVTDTQYF
-	TRBJ2-1	TRBV7-6	TRBD2	TGTGCCAGCAGCCAGGGACTAGCGGGAGGCAATGAGCAGTTCTTC	CASSQGLAGGNEQFF
-	TRBJ2-7	TRBV28	-	TGTGCCAGCATGTCAGGGCCCAACGAGCAGTACTTC	CASMSGPNEQYF
-	TRBJ1-2	TRBV5-1	-	TGCGCCAGCAGCTTGAACAGAAACTATGGCTACACCTTC	CASSLNRNYGYTF
-	TRBJ2-3	TRBV29-1	TRBD2	TGCAGCGTTGAAGTCCCGACTAGCGGAGATACGCAGTATTTT	CSVEVPTSGDTQYF
once	TRBJ1-5	TRBV4-1	-	TGCGCCAGCAGCCAAGATTTGGACAGTGATACTAGCAATCAGCCCCAGCATTTT	CASSQDLDSDTSNQPQHF
-	TRBJ2-5	TRBV5-6	TRBD1	TGTGCCAGCAGCTTCTGGGACAGGGAACGGGGGACCCAGTACTTC	CASSFWDRERGTQYF
-	TRBJ1-5	TRBV28	-	TGTGCCAGCAGTTTACCCCGACAGGACAATCAGCCCCAGCATTTT	CASSLPRQDNQPQHF
few	TRBJ1-6	TRBV5-6	-	TGTGCCAGCCCAAGAGGATGCGAAGCGAAACAAACACTTAATTCACCCCTCCACTTT	CASPRGCEAKQTLNSPLHF
-	TRBJ1-6	TRBV30	-	TGTGCCTGGAGGGGTCAGGGGAATTCACCCCTCCACTTT	CAWRGQGNSPLHF
-	TRBJ1-1	TRBV28	-	TGTGCCAGCGGTAGAGAGAGACAGACAGTGGAAGCTTTCTTT	CASGRERQTVEAFF
-	TRBJ1-2	TRBV19	-	TGTGCCAGTAGTATAGGCAGGGGAGACGGCTACACCTTC	CASSIGRGDGYTF
-	TRBJ2-7	TRBV19	-	TGTGCCAGTAGTATAGTGGGGGGGGCCTCCTCACCCCCCTACGAGCAGTACTTC	CASSIVGGASSPPYEQYF
-	TRBJ2-4	TRBV2	TRBD1	TGTGCCAGCAGCGGACAGGAAAAAAACATTCAGTACTTC	CASSGQEKNIQYF
-	TRBJ1-2	TRBV4-3	TRBD1	TGCGCCAGCAGCCAAGATCAAGGACAGGCGTACGGCTACACCTTC	CASSQDQGQAYGYTF
-	TRBJ2-3	TRBV5-4	TRBD2	TGTGCCAGCAGCCGCAATAAGGGACTAGCGGGGGGCACAGATACGCAGTATTTT	CASSRNKGLAGGTDTQYF
once	TRBJ1-1	TRBV5-1	-	TGCGCCAGCAGCTTGGAGGAGCGGGGGGTCACTGAAGCTTTCTTT	CASSLEERGVTEAFF
-	TRBJ2-7	TRBV28	-	TGTGCCACACGCCGACAGCGTGCCCCCTACGAGCAGTACTTC	CATRRQRAPYEQYF
-	TRBJ2-3	TRBV27	TRBD2	TGTGCCAGCAGTTTGCTTCCAGCGGGGGCCGGCACAGATACGCAGTATTTT	CASSLLPAGAGTDTQYF
few	TRBJ2-1	TRBV19	TRBD2	TGTGCCAGTGCCTCACTTAGCGGGGGCTACAATGAGCAGTTCTTC	CASASLSGGYNEQFF
-	TRBJ1-2	TRBV12-3/TRBV12-4	-	TGTGCCAGCAGTTTGGGGACTGGGTATGGCTACACCTTC	CASSLGTGYGYTF
once	TRBJ2-1	TRBV18	TRBD2	TGTGCCAGCTCACCTGGGATGGGACTAGCGGGAATTCTCCCGAACAATGAGCAGTTCTTC	CASSPGMGLAGILPNNEQFF
few	TRBJ2-5	TRBV4-2	TRBD2	TGTGCCAGCAGCCGGTTAGCGGGAGAGGAGACCCAGTACTTC	CASSRLAGEETQYF